Listed here are 9 T cell receptor beta chains from one sample, sequenced in a study of early stage breast cancer tumors (TCRdb year 2017). Receptor amplification or capture employed the immunoSEQ multiplex PCR assay. Not all clones reach the TCRdb copy of this immuneACCESS table, which keeps in-frame sequences only. Checked studies attribute under half of the gap to unresolved V genes and leave the rest unexplained. This sample gives around 78,000 clones in total; 65% to 85% of them show up just once. The top ten hold under 4% of the sample. The sequenced material came from blood. The source of these receptors is a person in their sixties with breast cancer.

The rearrangement links TRBV27 to TRBJ2-1; 11 nucleotides match TRBD2. The CDR3 is made up of 15 amino acids. Germline V gives CDR1 MNHEY, CDR2 SMNVEV (reference sequence). The J segment lost 8 bases and the V segment lost 10 bases, leaving 13 bases of the junction unmatched. The CDR3 nucleotides are TGTGCCACCACCTTCTTAGCGGGAGGGAGAGATGAGCAGTTCTTC. It specifies CATTFLAGGRDEQFF.

This rearrangement joins TRBV6-8 to TRBJ1-1, with 7 bases lining up with TRBD1. The trim removed 6 bases at V and 1 base at J, leaving 11 bases unmatched. The CDR3 loop spans 16 amino acids. CDR1 is MNHGY and CDR2 is SAAAGT in the germline V gene. DNA for the CDR3: TGTGCCAGCAGAAAGACAGGGAAAGGGGGGAACACTGAAGCTTTCTTT. Translating it yields CASRKTGKGGNTEAFF.

The chain combines TRBV14 with TRBJ1-3, with a possible D match to TRBD1 (6 bases). The V gene lost 3 bases and the J gene lost 4 bases, with 10 bases spanning the gap. Germline-derived CDR1 and CDR2 are SGHDN and FVKESK. This CDR3 has 14 residues. In DNA form, the CDR3 reads TGTGCCAGCAGCCATGGACAGTCAGGAAACACCATATATTTT. It specifies CASSHGQSGNTIYF.

The chain has TRBV28 and TRBJ2-1; TRBD1 might be the D (5 bases). The ends were cut back, 6 bases at V and 9 bases at J, with 15 bases in the middle. Per germline, CDR1 MDHEN and CDR2 SYDVKM. The CDR3 runs to 13 residues. CDR3 sequence reads: CASRGSGSSEQFF. DNA for the CDR3: TGTGCCAGCAGGGGGTCAGGGTCAAGTGAGCAGTTCTTC.

The rearrangement joins TRBV30 to TRBJ2-1; D gene uncertain. The germline V gene has CDR1 GTSNPN and CDR2 SVGIG (reference sequence). The V gene lost 7 bases and the J gene lost 6 bases, with 10 bases spanning the gap. The CDR3 has 11 residues. CDR3 residues: CAFKRINEQFF. The CDR3, as DNA: TGTGCCTTCAAAAGGATCAATGAGCAGTTCTTC.

This chain uses TRBV6-5 with TRBJ1-2, with 9 bases identical to TRBD1. Unmatched junction bases numbered 9, after V lost 6 bases and J lost 4 bases. Germline CDR1 reads MNHEY; CDR2 reads SVGAGI. This CDR3 contains 15 residues. CDR3 bases: TGTGCCAGCAGGAAAACAGGGGGCGATTCCTATGGCTACACCTTC. Translating gives CASRKTGGDSYGYTF.

The J gene is TRBJ2-7, the V gene TRBV20-1; D gene unclear. This CDR3 contains 10 residues. Trimming left V 5 bases short and J 4 bases short, with 6 bases between. The germline gives CDR1 DFQATT, CDR2 SNEGSKA (reference sequence). CDR3 region: CSASGYEQYF. The CDR3 coding sequence is TGCAGTGCTTCCGGATACGAGCAGTACTTC.

The chain employs TRBV10-3 and TRBJ2-3; perhaps D is TRBD1 or TRBD2 (7 bases each). Trimming left V 4 bases short and J 2 bases short, with 16 bases between. This CDR3 region has 16 residues. Germline loops: CDR1 ENHRY, CDR2 SYGVKD. CDR3 DNA sequence: TGTGCCATCAGTGCGACAGGGAGCGGGACCACAGATACGCAGTATTTT. Residues: CAISATGSGTTDTQYF.

V usage is TRBV10-3 and J usage is TRBJ2-1; maybe TRBD1 (6 bases). Germline values: CDR1 ENHRY, CDR2 SYGVKD. With 6 bases removed from V and 8 bases from J, the gap between germline ends came to 20 bases. The CDR3 sequence is 15 residues long. The CDR3 sequence: CAISDDRTGVYEQFF. The CDR3 coding sequence is TGTGCCATCAGCGATGACAGGACCGGGGTCTATGAGCAGTTCTTC.